The present T cell receptor (beta chain) was sequenced within a study of T cells after yellow fever vaccination. Whole-study context: When fractions had low cell numbers, they were prepared with SMART-Seq v4 Ultra Low Input.

This clonotype was seen a handful of times. What it binds is unknown. The study's findings and limits: Abundant clonotypes from the bulk population could have been carried over as contaminants into FACS-sorted repertoires. CD4 and CD8 compartments shared a small share of clonotypes, likely from convergent recombination.

In making TCR cDNA, 5'RACE template switching added a universal primer site and UMIs to it. In TCRdb, the 5' RACE reads were re-called with MiXCR into one record per CDR3 protein. The data contain 500,000 to 700,000 distinct CDR3 sequences, under 25% of them singletons. Sequenced here: PBMCs, sampled 15 days after the yellow fever booster vaccination. This TCR was sampled from a man younger than 45 who received the YFV17D yellow fever vaccine.

CDR3 in amino acids: CASSLRSEAPYEQYF. The CDR3 DNA is TGCGCCAGCAGCTTGAGGAGCGAGGCCCCCTACGAGCAGTACTTC. The genes are TRBV5-1 and TRBJ2-7; D remains ambiguous. Germline CDR1 SGHRS, CDR2 YFSETQ. CDR3 size: 15 residues. V was clipped by 1 base and J by 2 bases, with 13 bases between them.